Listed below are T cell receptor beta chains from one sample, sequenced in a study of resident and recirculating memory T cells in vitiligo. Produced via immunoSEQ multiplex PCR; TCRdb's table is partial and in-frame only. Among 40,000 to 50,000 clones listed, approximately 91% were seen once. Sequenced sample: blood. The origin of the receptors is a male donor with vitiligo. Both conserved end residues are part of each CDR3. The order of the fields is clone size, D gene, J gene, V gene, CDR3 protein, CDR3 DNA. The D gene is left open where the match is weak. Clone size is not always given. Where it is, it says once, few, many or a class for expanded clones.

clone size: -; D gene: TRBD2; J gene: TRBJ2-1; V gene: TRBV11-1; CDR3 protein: CASSLEASGYNEQFF; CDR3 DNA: TGTGCCAGCAGCTTAGAGGCTAGCGGGTACAATGAGCAGTTCTTC
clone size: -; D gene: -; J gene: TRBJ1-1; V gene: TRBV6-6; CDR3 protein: CASTQGPVSTEAFF; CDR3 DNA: TGTGCCAGCACGCAGGGTCCCGTAAGCACTGAAGCTTTCTTT
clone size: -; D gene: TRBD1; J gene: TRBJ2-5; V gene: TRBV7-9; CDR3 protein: CASSLLQGAGETQYF; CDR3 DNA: TGTGCCAGCAGCTTATTACAGGGGGCGGGAGAGACCCAGTACTTC
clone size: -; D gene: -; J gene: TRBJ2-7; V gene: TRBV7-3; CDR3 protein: CASSRKVPGEQYF; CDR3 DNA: TGTGCCAGCAGTCGAAAGGTTCCGGGCGAGCAGTACTTC
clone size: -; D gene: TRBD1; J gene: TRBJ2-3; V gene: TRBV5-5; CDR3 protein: CASSRDSFSTDTQYF; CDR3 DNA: TGTGCCAGCAGCAGGGACAGCTTTAGCACAGATACGCAGTATTTT
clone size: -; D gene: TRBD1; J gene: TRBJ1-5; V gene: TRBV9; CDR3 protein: CASSSELAGQGVPSSNQPQHF; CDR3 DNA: TGTGCCAGCAGCTCAGAGTTAGCGGGACAGGGGGTTCCTTCTAGCAATCAGCCCCAGCATTTT
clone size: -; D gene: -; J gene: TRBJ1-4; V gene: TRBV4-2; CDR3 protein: CASRSTNEKLFF; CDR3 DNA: TGTGCCAGCAGGTCTACTAATGAAAAACTGTTTTTT
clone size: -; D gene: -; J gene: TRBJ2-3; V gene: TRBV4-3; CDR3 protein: CASSQQSTDTQYF; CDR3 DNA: TGCGCCAGCAGCCAGCAGAGCACAGATACGCAGTATTTT
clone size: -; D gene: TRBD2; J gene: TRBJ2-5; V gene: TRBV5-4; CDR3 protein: CASSNSGGAGETQYF; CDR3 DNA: TGTGCCAGCAGCAATAGCGGGGGGGCCGGGGAGACCCAGTACTTC
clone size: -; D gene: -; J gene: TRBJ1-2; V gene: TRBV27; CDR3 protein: CASSLVGGNYGYTF; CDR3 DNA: TGTGCCAGCAGTTTGGTGGGGGGGAACTATGGCTACACCTTC
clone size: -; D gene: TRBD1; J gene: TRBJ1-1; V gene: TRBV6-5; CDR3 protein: CASGTGNRNTEAFF; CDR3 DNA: TGTGCCAGCGGGACAGGGAATAGGAACACTGAAGCTTTCTTT
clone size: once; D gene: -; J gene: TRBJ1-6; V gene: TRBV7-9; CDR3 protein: CASTPPGTANSPLHF; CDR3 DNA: TGTGCCAGCACCCCTCCGGGAACGGCAAATTCACCCCTCCACTTT
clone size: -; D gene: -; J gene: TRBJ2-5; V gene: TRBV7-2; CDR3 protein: CASSPDREGYQETQYF; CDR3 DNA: TGTGCCAGCAGCCCGGACAGGGAGGGGTACCAAGAGACCCAGTACTTC
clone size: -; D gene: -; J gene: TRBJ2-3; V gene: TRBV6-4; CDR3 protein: CASSETGLSVSTQYF; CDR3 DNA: TGTGCCAGCAGTGAGACAGGTTTAAGTGTCAGTACGCAGTATTTT
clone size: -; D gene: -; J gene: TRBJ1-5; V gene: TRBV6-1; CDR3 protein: CASTFQGIGPQHF; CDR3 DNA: TGTGCCAGCACGTTCCAGGGCATAGGGCCCCAGCATTTT
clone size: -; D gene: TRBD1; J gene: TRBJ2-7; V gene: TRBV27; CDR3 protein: CASRASRRQGASYEQYF; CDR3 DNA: TGTGCCAGCAGGGCGTCCCGGAGACAGGGGGCTTCCTACGAGCAGTACTTC
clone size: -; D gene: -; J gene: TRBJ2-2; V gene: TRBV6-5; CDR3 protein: CASSYSQMNTGELFF; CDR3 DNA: TGTGCCAGCAGTTACTCGCAGATGAACACCGGGGAGCTGTTTTTT
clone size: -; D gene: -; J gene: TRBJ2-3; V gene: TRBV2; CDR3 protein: CASSEGGQGTDTQYF; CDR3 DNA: TGTGCCAGCAGTGAAGGTGGGCAGGGCACAGATACGCAGTATTTT
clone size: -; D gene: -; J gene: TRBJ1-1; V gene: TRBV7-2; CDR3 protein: CASSLPNRDEAFF; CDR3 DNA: TGTGCCAGCAGCTTACCTAACAGGGATGAAGCTTTCTTT
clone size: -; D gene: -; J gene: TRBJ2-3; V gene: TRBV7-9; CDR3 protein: CASSFQGGPSDTQYF; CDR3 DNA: TGTGCCAGCAGCTTCCAGGGGGGTCCATCAGATACGCAGTATTTT
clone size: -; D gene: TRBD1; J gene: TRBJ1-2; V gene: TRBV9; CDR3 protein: CASSSQGYGYTF; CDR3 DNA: TGTGCCAGCAGCTCACAGGGGTATGGCTACACCTTC
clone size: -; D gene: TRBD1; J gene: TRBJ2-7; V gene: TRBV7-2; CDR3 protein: CASSPAGTVNF; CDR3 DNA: TGTGCCAGCAGCCCGGCCGGGACAGTAAACTTC
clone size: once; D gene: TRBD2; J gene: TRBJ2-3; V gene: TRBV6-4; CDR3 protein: CASSEAGGQVDTQYF; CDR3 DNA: TGTGCCAGCAGTGAGGCGGGGGGGCAAGTAGATACGCAGTATTTT
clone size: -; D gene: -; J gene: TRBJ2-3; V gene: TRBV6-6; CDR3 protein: CASMRLVADTQYF; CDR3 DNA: TGTGCCAGCATGAGACTAGTGGCAGATACGCAGTATTTT
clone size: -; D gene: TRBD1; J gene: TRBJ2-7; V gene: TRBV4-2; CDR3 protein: CASSQAPGQASYEQYF; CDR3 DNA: TGTGCCAGCAGCCAAGCCCCGGGACAGGCGAGCTACGAGCAGTACTTC
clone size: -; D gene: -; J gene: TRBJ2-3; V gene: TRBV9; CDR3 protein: CASSALEPSTDTQYF; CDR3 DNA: TGTGCCAGCAGCGCCCTAGAGCCTAGCACAGATACGCAGTATTTT
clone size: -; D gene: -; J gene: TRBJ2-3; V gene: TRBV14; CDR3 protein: CASSQNAGSAGTQYF; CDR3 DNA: TGTGCCAGCAGCCAGAACGCAGGGTCAGCCGGTACGCAGTATTTT
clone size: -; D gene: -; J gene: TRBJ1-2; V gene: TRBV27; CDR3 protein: CASSSSTFTAPGGYTF; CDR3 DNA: TGTGCCAGCAGTTCCTCGACCTTTACCGCCCCGGGTGGCTACACCTTC
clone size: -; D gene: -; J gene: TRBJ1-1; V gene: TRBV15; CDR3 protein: CATSSPGRNTEAFF; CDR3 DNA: TGTGCCACCAGCTCCCCTGGGAGGAACACTGAAGCTTTCTTT
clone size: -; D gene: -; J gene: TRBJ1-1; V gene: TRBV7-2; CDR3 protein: CASSYRQALNTEAFF; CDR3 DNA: TGTGCCAGCAGCTACCGACAGGCTTTGAACACTGAAGCTTTCTTT
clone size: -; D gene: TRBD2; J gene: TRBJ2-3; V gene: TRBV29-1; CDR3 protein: CSVHGGLAGRGDTQYF; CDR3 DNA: TGCAGCGTTCATGGGGGACTAGCGGGGCGTGGGGATACGCAGTATTTT
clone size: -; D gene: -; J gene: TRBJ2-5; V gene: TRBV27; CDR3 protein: CASAPRLGPQETQYF; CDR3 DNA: TGTGCCAGCGCCCCCCGACTAGGCCCCCAAGAGACCCAGTACTTC
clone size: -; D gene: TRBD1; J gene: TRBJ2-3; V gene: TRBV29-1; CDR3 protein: CSVLFDRDIDTQYF; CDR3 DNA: TGCAGCGTACTTTTCGACAGGGACATAGATACGCAGTATTTT
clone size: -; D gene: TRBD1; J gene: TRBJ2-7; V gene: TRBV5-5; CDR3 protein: CASSLVVNRGPYEQYF; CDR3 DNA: TGTGCCAGCAGCTTGGTTGTGAACAGGGGTCCCTACGAGCAGTACTTC
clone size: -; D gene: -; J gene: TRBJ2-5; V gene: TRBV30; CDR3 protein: CAWSVVAETQYF; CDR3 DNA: TGTGCCTGGAGCGTGGTAGCGGAGACCCAGTACTTC
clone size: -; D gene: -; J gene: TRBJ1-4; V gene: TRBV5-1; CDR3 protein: CASSLEGLATNEKLFF; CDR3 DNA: TGCGCCAGCAGCTTGGAGGGGTTAGCAACTAATGAAAAACTGTTTTTT
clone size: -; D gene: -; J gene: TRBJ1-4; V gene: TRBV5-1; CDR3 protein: CASSLDYTTNEKLFF; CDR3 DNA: TGCGCCAGCAGCTTGGACTACACAACTAATGAAAAACTGTTTTTT
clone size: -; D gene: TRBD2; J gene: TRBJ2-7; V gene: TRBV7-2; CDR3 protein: CASSLVGGGGLEQYF; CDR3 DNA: TGTGCCAGCAGCTTAGTTGGCGGGGGGGGATTGGAGCAGTACTTC
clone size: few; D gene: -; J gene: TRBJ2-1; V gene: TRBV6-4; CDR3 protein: CASSDRDYNEQFF; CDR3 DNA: TGTGCCAGCAGTGACCGGGACTACAATGAGCAGTTCTTC
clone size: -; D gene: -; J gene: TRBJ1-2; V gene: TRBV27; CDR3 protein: CASSFVQGGGYTF; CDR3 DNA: TGTGCCAGCAGTTTCGTACAGGGAGGGGGCTACACCTTC
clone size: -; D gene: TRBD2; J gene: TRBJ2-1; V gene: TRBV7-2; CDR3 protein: CASSLPGLAGDSRRNEQFF; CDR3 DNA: TGTGCCAGCAGCTTGCCTGGACTAGCGGGGGACTCCCGTAGGAATGAGCAGTTCTTC